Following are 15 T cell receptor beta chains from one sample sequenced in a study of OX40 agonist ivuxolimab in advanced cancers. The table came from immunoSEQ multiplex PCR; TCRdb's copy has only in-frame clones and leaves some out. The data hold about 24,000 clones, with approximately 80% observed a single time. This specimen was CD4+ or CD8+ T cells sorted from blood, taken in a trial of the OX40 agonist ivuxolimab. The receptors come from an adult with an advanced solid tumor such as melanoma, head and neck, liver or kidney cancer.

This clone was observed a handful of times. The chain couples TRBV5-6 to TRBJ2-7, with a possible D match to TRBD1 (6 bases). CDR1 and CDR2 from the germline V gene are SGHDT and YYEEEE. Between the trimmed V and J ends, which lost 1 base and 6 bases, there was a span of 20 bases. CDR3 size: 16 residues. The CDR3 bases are TGTGCCAGCAGCTTGACTACCGGGACACGGAACCTCGAGCAGTACTTC. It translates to CASSLTTGTRNLEQYF.

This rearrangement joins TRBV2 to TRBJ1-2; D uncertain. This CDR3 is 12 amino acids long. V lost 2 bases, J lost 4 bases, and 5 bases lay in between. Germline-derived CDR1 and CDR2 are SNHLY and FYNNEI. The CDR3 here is CASSEPAYGYTF. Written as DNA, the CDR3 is TGTGCCAGCAGTGAACCAGCCTATGGCTACACCTTC.

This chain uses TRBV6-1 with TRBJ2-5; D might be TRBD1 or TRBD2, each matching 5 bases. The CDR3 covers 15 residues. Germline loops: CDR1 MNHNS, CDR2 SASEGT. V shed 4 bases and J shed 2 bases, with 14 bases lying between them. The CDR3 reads CASSAQPGQQETQYF. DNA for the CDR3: TGTGCCAGCAGTGCCCAACCGGGGCAGCAAGAGACCCAGTACTTC.

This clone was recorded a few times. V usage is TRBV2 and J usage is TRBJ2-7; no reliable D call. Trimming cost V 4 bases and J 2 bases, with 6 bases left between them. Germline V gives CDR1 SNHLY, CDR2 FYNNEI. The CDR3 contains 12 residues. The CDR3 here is CASSGQTYEQYF. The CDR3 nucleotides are TGTGCCAGCAGTGGTCAGACCTACGAGCAGTACTTC.

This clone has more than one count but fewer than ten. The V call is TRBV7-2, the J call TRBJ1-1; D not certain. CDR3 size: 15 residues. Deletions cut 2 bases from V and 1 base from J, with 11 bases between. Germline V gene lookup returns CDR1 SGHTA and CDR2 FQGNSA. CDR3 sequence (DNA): TGTGCCAGCAGCTTACACCCAGGAACGAACACTGAAGCTTTCTTT. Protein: CASSLHPGTNTEAFF.

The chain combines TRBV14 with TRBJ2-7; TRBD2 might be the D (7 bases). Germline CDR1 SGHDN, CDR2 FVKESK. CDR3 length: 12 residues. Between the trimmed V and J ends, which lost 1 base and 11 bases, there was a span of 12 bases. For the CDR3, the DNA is TGTGCCAGCAGCCAAGGGTCGGGGGGCAAGTACTTC. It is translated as CASSQGSGGKYF.

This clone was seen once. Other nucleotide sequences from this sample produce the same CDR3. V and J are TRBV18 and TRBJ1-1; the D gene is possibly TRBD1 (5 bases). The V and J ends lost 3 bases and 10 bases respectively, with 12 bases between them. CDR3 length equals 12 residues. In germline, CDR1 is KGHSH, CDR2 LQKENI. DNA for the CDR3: TGTGCCAGCTCACCGGGACCTGATCGAGCTTTCTTT. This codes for CASSPGPDRAFF.

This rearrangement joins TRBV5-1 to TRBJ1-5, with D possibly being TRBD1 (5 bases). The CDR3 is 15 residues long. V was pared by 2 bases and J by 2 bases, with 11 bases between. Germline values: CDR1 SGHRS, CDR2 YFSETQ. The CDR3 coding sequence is TGCGCCAGCAGCTTTGGGACGGGGCGCAATCAGCCCCAGCATTTT. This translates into CASSFGTGRNQPQHF.

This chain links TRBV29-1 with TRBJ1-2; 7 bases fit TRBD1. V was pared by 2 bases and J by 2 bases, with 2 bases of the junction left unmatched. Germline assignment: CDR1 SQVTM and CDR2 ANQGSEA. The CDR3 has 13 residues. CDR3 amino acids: CSVEKGQNYGYTF. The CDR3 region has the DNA TGCAGCGTTGAAAAGGGACAGAACTATGGCTACACCTTC.

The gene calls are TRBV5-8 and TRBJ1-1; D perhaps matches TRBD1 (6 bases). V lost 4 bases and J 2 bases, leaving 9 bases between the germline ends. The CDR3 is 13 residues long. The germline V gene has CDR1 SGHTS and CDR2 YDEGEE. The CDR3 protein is CASSTQGNTEAFF. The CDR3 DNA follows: TGTGCCAGCAGCACACAGGGCAACACTGAAGCTTTCTTT. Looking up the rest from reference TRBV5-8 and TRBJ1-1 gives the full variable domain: EAGVTQSPTHLIKTRGQQATLRCSPISGHTSVYWYQQALGLGLQFLLWYDEGEERNRGNFPPRFSGRQFPNYSSELNVNALELEDSALYLCASSTQGNTEAFFGQGTRLTVV.

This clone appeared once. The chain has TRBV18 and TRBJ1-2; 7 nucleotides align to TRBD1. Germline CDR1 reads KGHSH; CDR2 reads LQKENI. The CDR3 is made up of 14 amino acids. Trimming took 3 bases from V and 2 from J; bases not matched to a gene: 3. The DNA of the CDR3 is TGTGCCAGCTCACCCGAACAGGGGAACTATGGCTACACCTTC. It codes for CASSPEQGNYGYTF.

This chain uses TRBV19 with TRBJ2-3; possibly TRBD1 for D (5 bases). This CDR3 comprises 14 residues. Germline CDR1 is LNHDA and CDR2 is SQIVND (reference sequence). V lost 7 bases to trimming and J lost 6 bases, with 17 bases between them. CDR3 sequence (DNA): TGTGCCAGTAAGCAGGGTATGTCTATGGATACGCAGTATTTT. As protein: CASKQGMSMDTQYF.

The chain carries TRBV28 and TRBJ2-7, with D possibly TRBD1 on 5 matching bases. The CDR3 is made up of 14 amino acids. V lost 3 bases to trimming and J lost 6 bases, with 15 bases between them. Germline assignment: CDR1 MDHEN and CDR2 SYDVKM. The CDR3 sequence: CASSLGQGGGEQYF. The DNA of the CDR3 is TGTGCCAGCAGTTTGGGTCAGGGTGGTGGCGAGCAGTACTTC.

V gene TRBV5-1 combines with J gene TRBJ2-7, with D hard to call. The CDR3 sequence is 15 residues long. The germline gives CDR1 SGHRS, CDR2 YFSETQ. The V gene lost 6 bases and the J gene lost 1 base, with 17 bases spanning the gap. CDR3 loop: CASNSLPGESYEQYF. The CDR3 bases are TGCGCCAGCAACTCCCTGCCGGGCGAATCCTACGAGCAGTACTTC.

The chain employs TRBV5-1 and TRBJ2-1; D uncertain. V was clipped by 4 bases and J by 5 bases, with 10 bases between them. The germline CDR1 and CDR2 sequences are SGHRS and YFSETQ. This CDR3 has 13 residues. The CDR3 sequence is CASSRDHDNEQFF. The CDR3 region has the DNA TGCGCCAGCAGCCGAGACCACGACAATGAGCAGTTCTTC.